A single sample gave rise to the 27 T cell receptor beta chains below, sequenced in a study of technical replicates of blood from a handful of donors. Here immunoSEQ multiplex PCR was the method, and the copy in TCRdb shows in-frame clones only, minus some. The profile shows roughly 15,000 clones, about 85% of them singletons. The sequencing input was PBMCs. The receptors were sampled from a human donor in good health.

Only one count was recorded for this clone. The genes are TRBV5-1 and TRBJ2-6; no definite D call. Trimming left V 0 bases short and J 1 base short, with 5 bases between. This CDR3 is built from 15 residues. Germline CDR1 reads SGHRS; CDR2 reads YFSETQ. The CDR3 loop reads CASSLVGSGANVLTF. DNA for the CDR3: TGCGCCAGCAGCTTGGTCGGGTCTGGGGCCAACGTCCTGACTTTC.

The genes are TRBV6-6 and TRBJ2-3, with 8 bases that match TRBD2. The CDR3 has 14 amino acids. Germline CDR1 is MNHNY and CDR2 is SVGAGI (reference sequence). After removal of 2 bases from V and 4 bases from J, the junction contained 2 bases not matched to a gene. In DNA, the CDR3 is TGTGCCAGCAGTTACCCGGGAGGGGCAGATACGCAGTATTTT. It translates to CASSYPGGADTQYF.

V gene TRBV25-1 combines with J gene TRBJ2-2, with D perhaps TRBD1 (5 bases). Trimming took 3 bases from V and 3 from J, leaving 8 bases between them. The germline V gene encodes CDR1 MGHDK and CDR2 SYGVNS. This CDR3 region has 14 residues. In DNA form, the CDR3 reads TGTGCCAGCAGTGAGGGGCACCACACCGGGGAGCTGTTTTTT. Protein: CASSEGHHTGELFF.

This clone was counted a few times. In DNA form, the CDR3 reads TGCGCCAGCAGCTTGGGAGGACAGGGTGCAGCCGAGCAGTACTTC. This sequence encodes CASSLGGQGAAEQYF. This sequence joins TRBV5-1 and TRBJ2-7, with 8 nucleotides matching TRBD1. The J segment lost 6 bases and the V segment lost 0 bases, leaving 8 bases of the junction unmatched. Germline V gives CDR1 SGHRS, CDR2 YFSETQ. CDR3 length: 15 amino acids.

The chain joins TRBV7-6 to TRBJ2-7; 12 bases are a match to TRBD2. CDR3 length equals 16 residues. From germline, CDR1 is SGHVS and CDR2 FNYEAQ. V dropped 1 base and J dropped 2; count of bases not matched to a gene: 3. The CDR3 sequence: CASSLGTSGTPYEQYF. DNA of the CDR3: TGTGCCAGCAGCTTAGGGACTAGCGGGACCCCCTACGAGCAGTACTTC.

The genes are TRBV30 and TRBJ1-2; the match to TRBD1 covers 8 bases. Germline V CDR1 and CDR2: GTSNPN, SVGIG (reference sequence). Trimming removed 1 base from V and 5 bases from J; junction bases left unmatched: 9. This CDR3 spans 15 amino acids. The chain's CDR3 is CAWSAARQGWYGYTF. The CDR3 DNA follows: TGTGCCTGGAGTGCAGCCCGACAGGGGTGGTATGGCTACACCTTC.

V and J are TRBV5-1 and TRBJ2-5; 9 bases are a match to TRBD1. The ends lost 3 bases at V and 5 bases at J; junction bases unmatched: 8. The germline gives CDR1 SGHRS, CDR2 YFSETQ. The CDR3 sequence is 15 residues long. The CDR3 here is CASSSAGTGLETQYF. As DNA, the CDR3 is TGCGCCAGCAGCTCAGCCGGGACAGGGTTGGAGACCCAGTACTTC.

The V and J genes are TRBV28 and TRBJ2-7, with 8 positions matching TRBD2. CDR1 is MDHEN and CDR2 is SYDVKM in the germline V gene. This CDR3 has 15 amino acids. Germline trimming cut 8 bases from V and 1 base from J; bases unmatched to any gene: 10. For the CDR3, the DNA is TGTGCCAGCTCCGCCCCCGGGACTAGGTCCTACGAGCAGTACTTC. Amino acids: CASSAPGTRSYEQYF.

J is TRBJ1-2 and V is TRBV10-3, with D maybe TRBD1 (6 bases). The V and J ends lost 6 bases and 5 bases respectively, with 13 bases between them. Per germline, CDR1 ENHRY and CDR2 SYGVKD. This CDR3 spans 13 amino acids. CDR3 loop: CAIRETGGYGYTF. The CDR3 nucleotides read TGTGCCATCAGGGAGACAGGCGGATATGGCTACACCTTC.

The chain has TRBV5-1 and TRBJ2-3; 9 bases line up with TRBD2. Per the germline V gene, CDR1 is SGHRS and CDR2 is YFSETQ. The CDR3 is made up of 16 amino acids. The trim removed 1 base at V and 4 bases at J, leaving 7 bases unmatched. The CDR3 loop is CASSLLTSGPSDTQYF. The DNA of the CDR3 is TGCGCCAGCAGCTTGTTGACTAGCGGCCCCTCAGATACGCAGTATTTT.

The genes are TRBV11-2 and TRBJ2-7, with 9 nucleotides matching TRBD1. V lost 1 base to trimming and J lost 2 bases; unmatched junction nucleotides: 6. The CDR3 has 16 residues. Germline CDR1 and CDR2: SGHAT and FQNNGV. CDR3 nucleotide sequence: TGTGCCAGCAGCTTAGGTGGACAGGGGTTCACCTACGAGCAGTACTTC. Protein: CASSLGGQGFTYEQYF.

The chain combines TRBV5-6 with TRBJ2-1; 9 nucleotides align to TRBD2. The CDR3 totals 18 residues. CDR1 is SGHDT, CDR2 YYEEEE, per germline. Losses at the gene ends were 0 bases for V and 0 bases for J; bases not matched to a gene: 7. Here the CDR3 DNA reads TGTGCCAGCAGCTTGGGGGTACTAGCGGGCGGCTCCTACAATGAGCAGTTCTTC. Its translation is CASSLGVLAGGSYNEQFF.

V is TRBV9 and J is TRBJ2-2; TRBD2 matches 7 bases. This CDR3 is built from 14 residues. V shed 3 bases and J 9 bases; nucleotides not matched to a gene: 8. The V gene's germline CDR1 is SGDLS and CDR2 YYNGEE. As DNA, the CDR3 is TGTGCCAGCAGCGCCATGACTAGCCGTTGGGAGCTGTTTTTT. Residues: CASSAMTSRWELFF.

This rearrangement joins TRBV27 to TRBJ2-3, with 10 bases identical to TRBD1. The CDR3 length is 17 residues. V lost 1 base, J lost 0 bases, and 4 bases stayed unmatched. CDR1 and CDR2 from the germline V gene are MNHEY and SMNVEV (reference sequence). The CDR3 here is CASSLLGQGPSTDTQYF. The CDR3 bases are TGTGCCAGCAGTTTATTGGGACAGGGGCCCAGCACAGATACGCAGTATTTT.

J is TRBJ1-5 and V is TRBV6-5; no definite D call. The V and J ends lost 6 bases and 3 bases respectively, with 12 bases between them. The germline V gene has CDR1 MNHEY and CDR2 SVGAGI. The length of the CDR3 is 14 residues. CDR3 sequence (DNA): TGTGCCAGCAGCCCCGGGATGCACAATCAGCCCCAGCATTTT. Its protein product is CASSPGMHNQPQHF.

The chain has TRBV27 and TRBJ2-2; TRBD1 aligns across 9 bases. Trimming took 2 bases from V and 7 from J; bases not matched to a gene: 5. Looked up from germline, CDR1 is MNHEY and CDR2 is SMNVEV (reference sequence). The CDR3 is made up of 15 amino acids. The CDR3 nucleotides read TGTGCCAGCAGTTTAATACCGGACAGGGGCGGGGAGCTGTTTTTT. It is translated as CASSLIPDRGGELFF.

This rearrangement joins TRBV30 to TRBJ2-4; the D gene is possibly TRBD2 (5 bases). The CDR3 has 16 amino acids. CDR1 and CDR2 (germline): GTSNPN, SVGIG (reference sequence). Deletions cut 0 bases from V and 6 bases from J, with 18 bases between. CDR3 loop: CAWSVGSTLGLNIQYF. For the CDR3, the DNA is TGTGCCTGGAGTGTGGGCAGCACCCTCGGACTAAACATTCAGTACTTC. The entire variable domain, with the rest obtained from reference TRBV30 and TRBJ2-4, is as follows: SQTIHQWPATLVQPVGSPLSLECTVEGTSNPNLYWYRQAAGRGLQLLFYSVGIGQISSEVPQNLSASRPQDRQFILSSKKLLLSDSGFYLCAWSVGSTLGLNIQYFGAGTRLSVL.

A few counts support this clone. The chain recombines TRBV9 with TRBJ2-1; D is unclear. This CDR3 is 14 amino acids long. Trimming cost V 7 bases and J 8 bases, with 19 bases left between them. Looked up from germline, CDR1 is SGDLS and CDR2 is YYNGEE. The CDR3 bases are TGTGCCAGCTCCCAAGCGCTATCTTGGCATGAGCAGTTCTTC. Its translation: CASSQALSWHEQFF.

The V gene is TRBV7-9, the J gene TRBJ1-2; D gene unclear. V was clipped by 5 bases and J by 6 bases, with 10 bases between them. The germline V gene encodes CDR1 SEHNR and CDR2 FQNEAQ (reference sequence). The CDR3 extends over 12 amino acids. The CDR3 spells CASSLYTDGYTF. The DNA of the CDR3 is TGTGCCAGCAGCCTTTATACGGATGGCTACACCTTC. Variable domain in full (rest from reference TRBV7-9 and TRBJ1-2): DTGVSQNPRHKITKRGQNVTFRCDPISEHNRLYWYRQTLGQGPEFLTYFQNEAQLEKSRLLSDRFSAERPKGSFSTLEIQRTEQGDSAMYLCASSLYTDGYTFGSGTRLTVV.

The chain couples TRBV5-1 to TRBJ1-1; D may be TRBD1 (5 bases). The CDR3 has 15 residues. Trimming stripped 0 bases from V and 2 bases from J, with 11 bases between. Germline V lookup: CDR1 SGHRS, CDR2 YFSETQ. CDR3 amino acids: CASSLETAFNTEAFF. CDR3 nucleotide sequence: TGCGCCAGCAGCTTGGAGACAGCTTTTAACACTGAAGCTTTCTTT.

The V and J genes are TRBV10-1 and TRBJ1-5; tentatively, D is TRBD1 (5 bases). CDR3 length equals 14 residues. The germline CDR1 and CDR2 sequences are WNHNN and SYGVQD (reference sequence). V lost 3 bases and J 5 bases, leaving 11 bases between the germline ends. The CDR3 is CASSEGAPDQPQHF. The CDR3 DNA is TGCGCCAGCAGTGAAGGGGCACCGGATCAGCCCCAGCATTTT.

This clone was seen more than once but under ten times. This chain connects TRBV7-9 to TRBJ2-7, with D possibly TRBD2 on 6 matching bases. V was shortened by 5 bases and J by 2 bases, with 16 bases between the two germline ends. There are 15 residues in the CDR3. In germline, CDR1 is SEHNR, CDR2 FQNEAQ (reference sequence). In nucleotides, the CDR3 is TGTGCCAGCAGCCCTCTTGGGGGGTCGACCTACGAGCAGTACTTC. Amino acids: CASSPLGGSTYEQYF.

The rearrangement joins TRBV11-3 to TRBJ2-2; tentatively, D is TRBD2 (5 bases). Germline V gene data show CDR1 as SGHNT and CDR2 as YENEEA. The CDR3 is 16 amino acids. V lost 4 bases, J lost 2 bases, and 14 bases lay in between. The CDR3 bases are TGTGCCAGCAGCTCGCGGGCGACTAAAAACACCGGGGAGCTGTTTTTT. Its translation is CASSSRATKNTGELFF.

The chain uses TRBV5-1 and TRBJ2-7, with D possibly TRBD1 on 6 matching bases. This CDR3 contains 14 residues. Germline V gene data show CDR1 as SGHRS and CDR2 as YFSETQ. Trimming cost V 4 bases and J 0 bases, with 11 bases left between them. The CDR3 coding sequence is TGCGCCAGCAGCCGTGGGGGCGACTCCTACGAGCAGTACTTC. Encoded protein: CASSRGGDSYEQYF.

J is TRBJ2-1 and V is TRBV7-9; 8 nucleotides agree with TRBD2. The CDR3 consists of 16 residues. After removal of 5 bases from V and 4 bases from J, the junction contained 10 bases not matched to a gene. CDR1 and CDR2 from the germline V gene are SEHNR and FQNEAQ (reference sequence). The chain's CDR3 is CASSPAGGGPYNEQFF. In nucleotides, the CDR3 is TGTGCCAGCAGCCCCGCGGGGGGAGGGCCGTACAATGAGCAGTTCTTC.

This rearrangement joins TRBV5-1 to TRBJ1-3; D is ambiguous. In germline, CDR1 is SGHRS, CDR2 YFSETQ. With 3 bases removed from V and 4 bases from J, the gap between germline ends came to 8 bases. This CDR3 is built from 13 residues. This CDR3 is CASSSEQGNTIYF. CDR3 nucleotides: TGCGCCAGCAGCTCAGAACAAGGAAACACCATATATTTT.

This clone was counted a single time. The V call is TRBV15, the J call TRBJ2-7; perhaps TRBD2 as D (5 bases). V lost 1 base to trimming and J lost 2 bases, with 9 bases between them. The CDR3 consists of 14 residues. Germline loops: CDR1 LNHNV, CDR2 YYDKDF (reference sequence). The CDR3 nucleotides are TGTGCCACCAGCAGAGGCGGGCTTACCTACGAGCAGTACTTC. Its protein is CATSRGGLTYEQYF. Drawing the rest from reference TRBV15 and TRBJ2-7, the complete variable domain is DAMVIQNPRYQVTQFGKPVTLSCSQTLNHNVMYWYQQKSSQAPKLLFHYYDKDFNNEADTPDNFQSRRPNTSFCFLDIRSPGLGDTAMYLCATSRGGLTYEQYFGPGTRLTVT.